Shown below are 10 T cell receptor beta chains from a single sample sequenced in a study of T cells after yellow fever vaccination. Each CDR3 protein is one row after TCRdb ran MiXCR on the 5' RACE reads. Among under 300,000 distinct CDR3 sequences listed, about 7% were seen once. Sequencing was performed on CD4+ T cells sorted from PBMCs, taken 15 days after the yellow fever booster vaccination. The receptor source for this set is a man aged 25 to 45 who received the YFV17D yellow fever vaccine.

In its sample, this clonotype was seen many times. The chain joins TRBV6-2 or TRBV6-3 to TRBJ2-7; a possible D gene is TRBD1 (6 bases). CDR3 length: 15 amino acids. In germline, CDR1 is MNHEY, CDR2 SVGEGT. V shed 2 bases and J shed 7 bases, with 18 bases lying between them. The CDR3 spells CASSYGTGKPWEQYF. The CDR3 nucleotides are TGTGCCAGCAGTTACGGTACAGGGAAGCCGTGGGAGCAGTACTTC.

Ten or more counts support this clonotype. The gene calls are TRBV9 and TRBJ2-5; D tentatively reads TRBD1 or TRBD2 (5 bases each). The CDR3 is 15 residues long. V lost 4 bases and J lost 1, with 14 bases in between. Germline lookup yields CDR1 SGDLS and CDR2 YYNGEE. The CDR3 loop reads CASSLGTVPQETQYF. The CDR3 nucleotides read TGTGCCAGCAGCCTCGGGACGGTCCCCCAAGAGACCCAGTACTTC.

This clonotype was seen repeatedly, ten times or more. The chain is built from TRBV20-1 and TRBJ1-5, with 7 bases lining up with TRBD1. V shed 5 bases, J shed 1 base, and the junction held 5 bases outside the gene matches. Looked up from germline, CDR1 is DFQATT and CDR2 is SNEGSKA (reference sequence). The CDR3 is made up of 14 amino acids. DNA for the CDR3: TGCAGTGCTGAAAAGACAGGGAGCAATCAGCCCCAGCATTTT. The encoded protein is CSAEKTGSNQPQHF.

The V and J genes are TRBV20-1 and TRBJ2-1; the match to TRBD2 covers 9 bases. Germline loops: CDR1 DFQATT, CDR2 SNEGSKA (reference sequence). The CDR3 loop spans 15 amino acids. The ends lost 3 bases at V and 7 bases at J; junction bases unmatched: 10. The CDR3: CSASLVLAGSNEQFF. The CDR3 region has the DNA TGCAGTGCTAGTTTGGTACTAGCGGGCTCAAATGAGCAGTTCTTC.

The table lists this clonotype with a count of one. This rearrangement joins TRBV25-1 to TRBJ1-6; TRBD1 matches at 10 bases. Per the germline V gene, CDR1 is MGHDK and CDR2 is SYGVNS. This CDR3 has 15 residues. The trim removed 4 bases at V and 10 bases at J, leaving 7 bases unmatched. DNA for the CDR3: TGTGCCAGCAGTGGGGGGACAGGGGCTAAATCACCCCTCCACTTT. Its protein is CASSGGTGAKSPLHF.

A note on this clonotype: It may be a read error: a sequence one base away is much more abundant. V and J are TRBV3-1 and TRBJ2-1; D perhaps matches TRBD2 (5 bases). The germline V gene has CDR1 LGHDT and CDR2 YNNKEL (reference sequence). This CDR3 region has 15 residues. CDR3 DNA: TGTGCCAGCAGCTCAATCGGGGTTAGCCACAATGACCAGTTCTTC. Translation: CASSSIGVSHNDQFF.

In regard to this clonotype: Being one base from a much bigger clone, this may be a read error. The gene calls are TRBV5-1 and TRBJ1-4, with D unclear. The V gene's germline CDR1 is SGHRS and CDR2 YFSETQ. The length of the CDR3 is 14 residues. Deletions cut 0 bases from V and 7 bases from J, with 10 bases between. The CDR3 protein is CASSLGSNSEKLFF. The CDR3 coding sequence is TGCGCCAGCAGCTTGGGGAGCAATAGTGAAAAACTGTTTTTT.

In its sample, this clonotype was seen a few times. CDR3 loop: CSATPRQIRYYEQYF. CDR3 sequence (DNA): TGCAGTGCTACCCCCCGCCAGATCCGCTACTACGAGCAGTACTTC. This chain uses TRBV20-1 with TRBJ2-7; unclear D gene. Germline CDR1 is DFQATT and CDR2 is SNEGSKA (reference sequence). The CDR3 length is 15 residues. V lost 4 bases, J lost 3 bases, and 19 bases lay in between.

This clonotype was detected only a few times. V and J are TRBV20-1 and TRBJ2-7, with TRBD1 matching 8 bases. The J segment lost 4 bases and the V segment lost 5 bases, leaving 7 bases of the junction unmatched. Germline V lookup: CDR1 DFQATT, CDR2 SNEGSKA (reference sequence). The CDR3 loop spans 13 amino acids. CDR3 nucleotides: TGCAGTGCTTCCGACAGGGGTATGTACGAGCAGTACTTC. Its protein is CSASDRGMYEQYF.

The rearrangement joins TRBV12-3 or TRBV12-4 to TRBJ1-2; no reliable D call. V was clipped by 6 bases and J by 2 bases, with 13 bases between them. The CDR3 spans 14 residues. The CDR3 DNA sequence: TGTGCCAGCAGCCTGGCCCGACTAAACTATGGCTACACCTTC. Protein sequence: CASSLARLNYGYTF.